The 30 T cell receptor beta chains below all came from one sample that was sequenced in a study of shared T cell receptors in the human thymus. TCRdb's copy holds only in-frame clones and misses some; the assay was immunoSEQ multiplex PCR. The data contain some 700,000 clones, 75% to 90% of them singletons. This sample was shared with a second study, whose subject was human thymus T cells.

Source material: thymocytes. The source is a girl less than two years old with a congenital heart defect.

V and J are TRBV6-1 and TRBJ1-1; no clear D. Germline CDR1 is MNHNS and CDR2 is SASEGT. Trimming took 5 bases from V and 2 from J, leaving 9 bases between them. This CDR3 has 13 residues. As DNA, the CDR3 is TGTGCCAGCAGTTTGCGGGGAAACACTGAAGCTTTCTTT. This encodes CASSLRGNTEAFF.

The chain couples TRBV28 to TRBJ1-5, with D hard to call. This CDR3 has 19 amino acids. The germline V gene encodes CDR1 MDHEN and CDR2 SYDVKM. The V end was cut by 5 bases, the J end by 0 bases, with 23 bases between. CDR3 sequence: CASSHKNKRHKDSNQPQHF. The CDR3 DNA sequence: TGTGCCAGCAGTCACAAGAATAAACGACACAAAGATAGCAATCAGCCCCAGCATTTT.

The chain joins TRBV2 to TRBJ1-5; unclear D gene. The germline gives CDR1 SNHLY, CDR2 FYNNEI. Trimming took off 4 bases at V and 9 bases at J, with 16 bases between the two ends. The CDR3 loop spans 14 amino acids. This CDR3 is CASSVESFSRPQHF. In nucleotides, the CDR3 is TGTGCCAGCAGTGTCGAGTCATTCTCACGGCCCCAGCATTTT.

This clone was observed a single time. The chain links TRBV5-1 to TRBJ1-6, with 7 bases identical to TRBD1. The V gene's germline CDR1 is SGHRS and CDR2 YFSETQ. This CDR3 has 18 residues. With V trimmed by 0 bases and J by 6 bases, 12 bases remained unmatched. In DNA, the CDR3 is TGCGCCAGCAGCTTGGGCCACCGGACAGGCCGAACTAATTCACCCCTCCACTTT. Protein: CASSLGHRTGRTNSPLHF.

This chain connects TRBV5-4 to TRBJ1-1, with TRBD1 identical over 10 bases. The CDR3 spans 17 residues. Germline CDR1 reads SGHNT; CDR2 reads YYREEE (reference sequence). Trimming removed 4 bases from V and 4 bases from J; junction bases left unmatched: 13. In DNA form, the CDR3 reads TGTGCCAGCAGCACGGGACAGGGGAGGGAGCTTGGCACTGAAGCTTTCTTT. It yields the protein CASSTGQGRELGTEAFF.

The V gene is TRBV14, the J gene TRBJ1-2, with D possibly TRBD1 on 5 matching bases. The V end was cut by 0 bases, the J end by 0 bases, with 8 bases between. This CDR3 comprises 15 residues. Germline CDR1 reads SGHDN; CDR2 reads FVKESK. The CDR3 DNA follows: TGTGCCAGCAGCCAAGACAGGGCCTCTAACTATGGCTACACCTTC. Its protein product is CASSQDRASNYGYTF.

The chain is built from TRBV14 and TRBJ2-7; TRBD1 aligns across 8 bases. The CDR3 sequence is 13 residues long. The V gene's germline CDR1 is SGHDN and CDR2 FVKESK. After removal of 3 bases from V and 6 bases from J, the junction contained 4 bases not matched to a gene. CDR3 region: CASSHGQGREQYF. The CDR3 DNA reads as TGTGCCAGCAGCCATGGACAGGGTCGCGAGCAGTACTTC.

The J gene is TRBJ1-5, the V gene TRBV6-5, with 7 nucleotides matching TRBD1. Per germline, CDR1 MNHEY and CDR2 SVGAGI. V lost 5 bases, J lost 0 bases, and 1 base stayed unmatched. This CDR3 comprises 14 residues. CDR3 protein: CASSRTGSNQPQHF. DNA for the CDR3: TGTGCCAGCAGTAGGACAGGTAGCAATCAGCCCCAGCATTTT.

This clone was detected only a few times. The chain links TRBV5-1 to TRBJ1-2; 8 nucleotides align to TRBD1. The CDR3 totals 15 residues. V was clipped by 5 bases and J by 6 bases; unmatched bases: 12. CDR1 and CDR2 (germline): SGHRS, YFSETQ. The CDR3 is CASRPDGGQEDGYTF. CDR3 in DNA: TGCGCCAGCAGACCCGACGGGGGACAGGAAGATGGCTACACCTTC.

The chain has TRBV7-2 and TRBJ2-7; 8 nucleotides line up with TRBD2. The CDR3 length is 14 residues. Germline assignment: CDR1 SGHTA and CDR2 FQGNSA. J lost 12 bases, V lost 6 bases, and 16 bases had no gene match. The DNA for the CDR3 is TGTGCCAGCAGTCCAAGCGGGGGCTCAAGGGTCCCGTACTTC. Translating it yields CASSPSGGSRVPYF.

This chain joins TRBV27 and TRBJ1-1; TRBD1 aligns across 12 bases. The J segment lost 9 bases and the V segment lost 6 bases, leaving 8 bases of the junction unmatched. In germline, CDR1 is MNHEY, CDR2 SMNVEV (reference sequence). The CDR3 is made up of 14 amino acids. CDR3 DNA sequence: TGTGCCAGCAGCCCTAGGGACAGGGGGCGTAAAGCTTTCTTT. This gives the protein CASSPRDRGRKAFF.

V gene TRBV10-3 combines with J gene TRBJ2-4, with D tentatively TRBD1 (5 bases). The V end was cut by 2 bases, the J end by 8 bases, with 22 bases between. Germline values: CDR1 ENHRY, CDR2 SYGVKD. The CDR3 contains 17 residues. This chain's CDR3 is CAISEGGVRALSDIQYF. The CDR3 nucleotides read TGTGCCATCAGTGAGGGTGGAGTCAGGGCTTTATCGGACATTCAGTACTTC.

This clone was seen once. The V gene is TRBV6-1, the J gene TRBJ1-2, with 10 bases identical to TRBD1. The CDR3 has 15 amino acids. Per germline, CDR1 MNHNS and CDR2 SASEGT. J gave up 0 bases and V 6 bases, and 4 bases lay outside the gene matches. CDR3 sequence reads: CASRGQGPANYGYTF. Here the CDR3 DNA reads TGTGCCAGCAGGGGACAGGGGCCTGCTAACTATGGCTACACCTTC.

CDR3 in DNA: TGTGCCAGCAGCTCACCGGACAGGGGGCGCAGATTGAACACTGAAGCTTTCTTT. It is translated as CASSSPDRGRRLNTEAFF. V and J are TRBV7-4 and TRBJ1-1; 11 nucleotides align to TRBD1. The J segment lost 0 bases and the V segment lost 4 bases, leaving 10 bases of the junction unmatched. Germline CDR1 and CDR2: SGHVT and SQSDAQ. The CDR3 is 18 amino acids.

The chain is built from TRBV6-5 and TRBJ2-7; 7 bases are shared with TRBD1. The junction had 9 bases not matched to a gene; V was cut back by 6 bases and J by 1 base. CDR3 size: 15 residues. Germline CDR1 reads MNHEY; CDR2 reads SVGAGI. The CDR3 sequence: CASSPLTGPSYEQYF. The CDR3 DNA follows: TGTGCCAGCAGCCCATTGACAGGGCCATCCTACGAGCAGTACTTC.

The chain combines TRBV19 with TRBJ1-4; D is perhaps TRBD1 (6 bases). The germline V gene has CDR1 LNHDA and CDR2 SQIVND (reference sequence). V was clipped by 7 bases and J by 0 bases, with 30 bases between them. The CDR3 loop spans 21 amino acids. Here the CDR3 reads CASKPRRGRTLTAPTNEKLFF. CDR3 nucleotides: TGTGCCAGTAAACCCCGGCGGGGGCGAACCCTAACAGCCCCAACTAATGAAAAACTGTTTTTT.

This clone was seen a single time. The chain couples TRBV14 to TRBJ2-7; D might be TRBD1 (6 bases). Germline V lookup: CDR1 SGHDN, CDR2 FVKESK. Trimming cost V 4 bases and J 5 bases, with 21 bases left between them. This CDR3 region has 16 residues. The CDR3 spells CASSPYTRDICNEQYF. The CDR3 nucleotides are TGTGCCAGCAGCCCCTATACCCGGGACATATGCAACGAGCAGTACTTC.

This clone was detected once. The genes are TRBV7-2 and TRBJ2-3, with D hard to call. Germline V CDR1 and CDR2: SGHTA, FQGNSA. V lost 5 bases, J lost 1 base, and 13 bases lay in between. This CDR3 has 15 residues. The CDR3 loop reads CASSLNQAGTDTQYF. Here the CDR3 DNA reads TGTGCCAGCAGCCTCAATCAGGCCGGCACAGATACGCAGTATTTT.

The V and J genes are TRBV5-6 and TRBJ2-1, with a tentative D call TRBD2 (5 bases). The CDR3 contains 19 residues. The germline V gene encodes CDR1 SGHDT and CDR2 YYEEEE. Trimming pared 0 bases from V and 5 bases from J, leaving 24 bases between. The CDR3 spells CASSLDTSLVSLGDNEQFF. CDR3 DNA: TGTGCCAGCAGCTTGGATACAAGCCTAGTTTCCTTGGGAGACAATGAGCAGTTCTTC.

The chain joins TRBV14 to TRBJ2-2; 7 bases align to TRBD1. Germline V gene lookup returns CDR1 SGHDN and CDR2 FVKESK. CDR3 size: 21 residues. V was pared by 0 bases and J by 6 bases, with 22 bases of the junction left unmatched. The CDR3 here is CASSQEPVRSEGAKYPGELFF. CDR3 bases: TGTGCCAGCAGCCAAGAGCCGGTGAGGAGTGAGGGGGCGAAGTATCCCGGGGAGCTGTTTTTT.

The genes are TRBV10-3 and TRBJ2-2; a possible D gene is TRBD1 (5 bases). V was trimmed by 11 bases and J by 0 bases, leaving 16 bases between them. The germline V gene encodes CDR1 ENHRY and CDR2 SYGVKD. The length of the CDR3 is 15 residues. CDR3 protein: CAYSPGQTNTGELFF. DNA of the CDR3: TGTGCCTACTCCCCAGGGCAGACGAACACCGGGGAGCTGTTTTTT.

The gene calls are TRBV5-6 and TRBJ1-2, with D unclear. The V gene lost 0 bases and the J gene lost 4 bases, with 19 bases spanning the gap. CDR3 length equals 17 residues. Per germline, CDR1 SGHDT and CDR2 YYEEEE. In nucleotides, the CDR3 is TGTGCCAGCAGCTTGGCCCCTACAGCCTCTGCACTCTATGGCTACACCTTC. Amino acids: CASSLAPTASALYGYTF. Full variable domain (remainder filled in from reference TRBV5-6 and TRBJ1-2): DAGVTQSPTHLIKTRGQQVTLRCSPKSGHDTVSWYQQALGQGPQFIFQYYEEEERQRGNFPDRFSGHQFPNYSSELNVNALLLGDSALYLCASSLAPTASALYGYTFGSGTRLTVV.

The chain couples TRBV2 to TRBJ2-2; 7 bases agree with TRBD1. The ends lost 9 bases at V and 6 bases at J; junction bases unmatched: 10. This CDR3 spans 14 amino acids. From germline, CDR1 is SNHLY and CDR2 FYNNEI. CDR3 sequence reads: CASRGQVIAGELFF. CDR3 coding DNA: TGTGCCAGTCGAGGACAGGTCATAGCCGGGGAGCTGTTTTTT.

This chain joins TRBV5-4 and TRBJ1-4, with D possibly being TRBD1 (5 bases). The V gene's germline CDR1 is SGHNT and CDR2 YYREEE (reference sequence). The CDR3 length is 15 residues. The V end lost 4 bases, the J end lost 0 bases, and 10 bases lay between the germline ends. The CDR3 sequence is CASSARQTTNEKLFF. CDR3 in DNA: TGTGCCAGCAGCGCCCGACAGACAACTAATGAAAAACTGTTTTTT.

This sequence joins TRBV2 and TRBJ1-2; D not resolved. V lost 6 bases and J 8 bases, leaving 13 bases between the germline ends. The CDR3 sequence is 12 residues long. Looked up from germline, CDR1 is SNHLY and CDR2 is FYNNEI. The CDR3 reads CASSPLIRGYTF. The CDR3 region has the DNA TGTGCCAGCAGCCCGCTAATTAGAGGCTACACCTTC.

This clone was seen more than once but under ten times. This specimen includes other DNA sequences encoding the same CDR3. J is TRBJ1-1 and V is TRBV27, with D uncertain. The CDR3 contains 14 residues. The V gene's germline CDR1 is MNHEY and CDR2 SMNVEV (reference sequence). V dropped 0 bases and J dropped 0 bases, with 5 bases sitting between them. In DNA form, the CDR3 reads TGTGCCAGCAGTTTATCACCGGTGAACACTGAAGCTTTCTTT. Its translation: CASSLSPVNTEAFF.

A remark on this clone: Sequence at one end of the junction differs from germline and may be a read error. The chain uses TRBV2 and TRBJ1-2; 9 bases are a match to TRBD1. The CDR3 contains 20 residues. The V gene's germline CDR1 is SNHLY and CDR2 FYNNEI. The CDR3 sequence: CASSECPPSLPPGTGHGYTF. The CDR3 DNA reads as TGTGCCAGCAGTGAGTGCCCGCCTTCCCTCCCACCCGGGACAGGGCATGGCTATACCTTC.

CDR3 region: CASSPHGQRGAYNEQFF. Here the CDR3 DNA reads TGTGCCAGCAGCCCACACGGTCAGCGGGGAGCTTACAATGAGCAGTTCTTC. The chain has TRBV7-2 and TRBJ2-1; 7 positions match TRBD2. The CDR3 runs 17 residues. V dropped 5 bases and J dropped 4; count of bases not matched to a gene: 14. From germline, CDR1 is SGHTA and CDR2 FQGNSA.

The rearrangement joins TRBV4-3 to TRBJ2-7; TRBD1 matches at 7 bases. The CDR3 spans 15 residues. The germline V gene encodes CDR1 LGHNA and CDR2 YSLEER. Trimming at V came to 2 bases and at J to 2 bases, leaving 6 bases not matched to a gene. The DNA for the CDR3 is TGCGCCAGCAGCCAATATTCCGGGACAGCCTACGAGCAGTACTTC. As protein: CASSQYSGTAYEQYF.

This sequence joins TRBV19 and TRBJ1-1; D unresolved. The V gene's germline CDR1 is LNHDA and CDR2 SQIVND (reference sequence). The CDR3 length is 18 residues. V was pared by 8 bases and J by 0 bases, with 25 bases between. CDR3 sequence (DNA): TGTGCCAGTTACGAGCGGAAAGAGAATCTCCCCATGAACACTGAAGCTTTCTTT. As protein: CASYERKENLPMNTEAFF.